The present entry profiles one T cell receptor (beta chain) with its context. A much larger clonotype is one base distant, so this may be a read error. The sample is drawn from a study of Graves' ophthalmopathy and Graves' hyperthyroidism. Study in general: Peripheral blood was gathered at first diagnosis, ahead of any treatment whatsoever.

The CDR3 spans 13 residues. The germline gives CDR1 SGHRS, CDR2 YFSETQ. The term stable hyperthyroidism indicated an absence of ophthalmopathy within 18 months of follow-up. Participants with hyperthyroidism, aged 18 to 65, were newly diagnosed with under 2 months' duration. Amplification of TCR beta CDR3 regions used RNA transcripts. HTBI primers were employed in first-round RT-PCR, then a second-round multiplex PCR followed. MiXCR, applied by TCRdb to the multiplex PCR reads, yields one record per CDR3 protein. The repertoire consists of hundreds of thousands of distinct CDR3 sequences, with around a fifth occurring once and the leading ten covering 2.5% to 3.5%.

The J gene is TRBJ2-7, the V gene TRBV5-1; unclear D gene. Sequencing input: peripheral blood. The receptor comes from a woman under 30 with stable Graves' hyperthyroidism. CDR3 bases: TGCGCCAGCAGCCCCCCTGGGAATAACGAGCAGTGCTTC. The encoded protein is CASSPPGNNEQCF.